The source of this T cell receptor beta chain is a study of blood T cell repertoires in COVID-19. Study background: In each case, the material was cDNA or gDNA derived from T cells, B-cell-depleted T cells, or PBMCs.

V shed 5 bases and J 0 bases; nucleotides not matched to a gene: 10. The length of the CDR3 is 19 residues. Germline V gene lookup returns CDR1 MDHEN and CDR2 SYDVKM. Profiled with immunoSEQ multiplex PCR; TCRdb holds only in-frame clones, not every one. This table has 100,000 to 150,000 clones, about 79% appearing once. Material: peripheral blood. The rearrangement uses TRBV28 and TRBJ2-2, with TRBD2 matching over 12 bases. This receptor was taken from a man aged 40-50 years with active or convalescent COVID-19. The CDR3 loop reads CASSPEGLAGLTNTGELFF. The CDR3 region has the DNA TGTGCCAGCAGTCCCGAGGGACTAGCGGGCCTAACGAACACCGGGGAGCTGTTTTTT.